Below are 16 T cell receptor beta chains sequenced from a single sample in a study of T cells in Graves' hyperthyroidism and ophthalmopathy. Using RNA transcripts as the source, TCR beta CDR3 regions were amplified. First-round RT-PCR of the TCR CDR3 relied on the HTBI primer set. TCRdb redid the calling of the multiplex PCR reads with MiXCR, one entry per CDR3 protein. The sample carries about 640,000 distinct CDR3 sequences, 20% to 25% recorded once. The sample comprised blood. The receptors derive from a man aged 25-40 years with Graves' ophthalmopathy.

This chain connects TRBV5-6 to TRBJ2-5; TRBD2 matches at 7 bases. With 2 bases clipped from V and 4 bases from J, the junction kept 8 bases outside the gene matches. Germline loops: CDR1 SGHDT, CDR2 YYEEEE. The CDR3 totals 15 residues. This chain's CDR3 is CASSLAGFSRETQYF. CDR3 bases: TGTGCCAGCAGCTTAGCGGGGTTCTCCCGAGAGACCCAGTACTTC.

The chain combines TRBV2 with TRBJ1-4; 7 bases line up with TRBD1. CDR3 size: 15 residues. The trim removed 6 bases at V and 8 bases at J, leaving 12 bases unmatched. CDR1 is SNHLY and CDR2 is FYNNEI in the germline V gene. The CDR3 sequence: CASSLQTGPREKLFF. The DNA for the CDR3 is TGTGCCAGCAGCCTGCAGACAGGGCCAAGGGAAAAACTGTTTTTT.

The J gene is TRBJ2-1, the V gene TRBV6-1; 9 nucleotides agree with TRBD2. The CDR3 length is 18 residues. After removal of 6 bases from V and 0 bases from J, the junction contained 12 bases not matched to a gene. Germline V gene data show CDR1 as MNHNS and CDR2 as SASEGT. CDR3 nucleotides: TGTGCCAGCAGGCCACAGGCGGGAGGGCTTCTCTCCTACAATGAGCAGTTCTTC. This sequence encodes CASRPQAGGLLSYNEQFF.

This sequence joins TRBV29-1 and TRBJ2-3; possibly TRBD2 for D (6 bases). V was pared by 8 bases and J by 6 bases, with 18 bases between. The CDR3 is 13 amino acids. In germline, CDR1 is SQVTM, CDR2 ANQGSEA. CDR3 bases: TGCAGCCACTCTGCGGGATTATGGGATACGCAGTATTTT. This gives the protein CSHSAGLWDTQYF.

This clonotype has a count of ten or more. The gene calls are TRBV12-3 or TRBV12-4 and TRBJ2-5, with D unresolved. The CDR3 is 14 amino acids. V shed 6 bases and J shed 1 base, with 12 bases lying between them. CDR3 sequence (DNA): TGTGCCAGCAGCCTCGACCGATTCCAAGAGACCCAGTACTTC. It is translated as CASSLDRFQETQYF.

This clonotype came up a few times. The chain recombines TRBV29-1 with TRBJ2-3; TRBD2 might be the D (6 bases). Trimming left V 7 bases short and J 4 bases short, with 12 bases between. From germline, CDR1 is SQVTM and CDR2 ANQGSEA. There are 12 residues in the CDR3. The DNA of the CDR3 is TGCAGCGCCGCGTGGGGGGCAGATACGCAGTATTTT. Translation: CSAAWGADTQYF.

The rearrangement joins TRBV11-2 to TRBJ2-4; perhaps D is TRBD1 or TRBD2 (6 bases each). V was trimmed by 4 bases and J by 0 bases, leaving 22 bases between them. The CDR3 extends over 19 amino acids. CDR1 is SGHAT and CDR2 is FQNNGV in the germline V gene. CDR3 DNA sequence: TGTGCCAGCAGCTCCGTGGGGGGACAAAACCCCGGAGCCAAAAACATTCAGTACTTC. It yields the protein CASSSVGGQNPGAKNIQYF.

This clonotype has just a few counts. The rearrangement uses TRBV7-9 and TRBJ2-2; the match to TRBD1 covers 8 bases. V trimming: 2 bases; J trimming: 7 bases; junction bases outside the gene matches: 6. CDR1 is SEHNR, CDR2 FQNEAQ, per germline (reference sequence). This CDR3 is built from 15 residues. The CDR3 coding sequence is TGTGCCAGCAGCTTATTGGACAGGGTTGACGGGGAGCTGTTTTTT. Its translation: CASSLLDRVDGELFF.

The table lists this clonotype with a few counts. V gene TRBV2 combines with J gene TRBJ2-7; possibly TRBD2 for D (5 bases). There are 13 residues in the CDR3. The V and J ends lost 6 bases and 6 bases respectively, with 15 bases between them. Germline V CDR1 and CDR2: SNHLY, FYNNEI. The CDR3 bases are TGTGCCAGCAGCCCGGGGATAGGAGGCGAGCAGTACTTC. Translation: CASSPGIGGEQYF. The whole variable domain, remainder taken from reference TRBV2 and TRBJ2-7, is EPEVTQTPSHQVTQMGQEVILRCVPISNHLYFYWYRQILGQKVEFLVSFYNNEISEKSEIFDDQFSVERPDGSNFTLKIRSTKLEDSAMYFCASSPGIGGEQYFGPGTRLTVT.

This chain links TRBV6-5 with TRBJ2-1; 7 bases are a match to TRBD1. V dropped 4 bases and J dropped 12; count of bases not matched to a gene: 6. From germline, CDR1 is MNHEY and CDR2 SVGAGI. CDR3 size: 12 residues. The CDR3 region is CASSSTGERQFF. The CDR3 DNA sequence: TGTGCCAGCAGTTCAACAGGGGAGAGGCAGTTCTTC.

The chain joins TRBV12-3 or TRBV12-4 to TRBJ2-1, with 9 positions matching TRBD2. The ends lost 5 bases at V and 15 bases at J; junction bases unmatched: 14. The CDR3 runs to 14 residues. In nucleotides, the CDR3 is TGTGCCAGCAGTGAGGGACGGGGACTAGCTTCGGCGTTCTTC. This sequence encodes CASSEGRGLASAFF.

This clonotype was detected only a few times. The CDR3 nucleotides are TGCGCCAGCAGCGGGACTAGCCAAGAGACCCAGTACTTC. Translated: CASSGTSQETQYF. The genes are TRBV5-1 and TRBJ2-5; 8 nucleotides agree with TRBD2. The CDR3 sequence is 13 residues long. CDR1 SGHRS and CDR2 YFSETQ come from the germline V gene. Germline trimming cut 4 bases from V and 1 base from J; bases unmatched to any gene: 0.

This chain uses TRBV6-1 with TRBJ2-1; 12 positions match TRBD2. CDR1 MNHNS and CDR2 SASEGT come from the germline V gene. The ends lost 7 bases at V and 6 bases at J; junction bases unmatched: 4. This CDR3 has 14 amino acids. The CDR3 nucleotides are TGTGCCAGCATCGGACTAGCGGGAATCAATGAGCAGTTCTTC. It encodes CASIGLAGINEQFF.

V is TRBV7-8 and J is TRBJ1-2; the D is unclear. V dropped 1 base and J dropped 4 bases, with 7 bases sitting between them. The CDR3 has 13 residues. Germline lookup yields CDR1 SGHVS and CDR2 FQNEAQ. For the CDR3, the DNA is TGTGCCAGCAGCTTAGAGGGAACCTATGGCTACACCTTC. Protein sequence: CASSLEGTYGYTF.

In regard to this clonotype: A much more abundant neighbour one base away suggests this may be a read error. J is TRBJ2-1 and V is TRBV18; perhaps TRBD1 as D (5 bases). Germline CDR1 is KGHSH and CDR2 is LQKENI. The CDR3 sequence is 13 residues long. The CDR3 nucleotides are TGTGCCAGCTCACCCCAGCCCAGGGATGAGCAGTCCTTC. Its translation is CASSPQPRDEQSF.

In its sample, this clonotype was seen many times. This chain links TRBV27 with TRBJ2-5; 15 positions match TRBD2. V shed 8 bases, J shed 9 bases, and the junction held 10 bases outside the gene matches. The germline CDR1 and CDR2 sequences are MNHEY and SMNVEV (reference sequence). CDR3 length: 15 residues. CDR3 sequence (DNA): TGTGCCAGCCGTAACGGGGGGACTAGCGGGAGGTCCCAGTACTTC. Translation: CASRNGGTSGRSQYF.